This T cell receptor beta chain was captured by sequencing in a study of T cell responses to AZD1222 COVID-19 vaccine. General study points: Females made up more of the donors, who were largely white British, and clonal diversity may have come out too low. Spike was spanned by vaccine-associated CD4 TCRs, with dominance at 160-218 and 743-854. Spike-specific TCRs gained breadth and depth after people received two AZD1222 doses. Per reports, nearly half of all spike-specific TCRs target regions that are unmutated in variants.

A note on this clone: The antigen remains unidentified.

Trimming pared 6 bases from V and 8 bases from J, leaving 13 bases between. Germline CDR1 is MNHEY and CDR2 is SVGAGI. CDR3 length: 12 residues. The data were produced by immunoSEQ multiplex PCR, yet TCRdb's version contains in-frame clones alone and is incomplete. The table lists roughly 120,000 clones, 88% of them singletons. The sequencing used peripheral blood, collected 28 days after the second AZD1222 dose. The source of this sequence is an adult who received the AZD1222 COVID-19 vaccine. The chain uses TRBV6-5 and TRBJ1-1, with D perhaps TRBD1 (5 bases). The CDR3 sequence: CASRDRDAEAFF. Written as DNA, the CDR3 is TGTGCCAGCAGGGATAGGGACGCGGAAGCTTTCTTT.